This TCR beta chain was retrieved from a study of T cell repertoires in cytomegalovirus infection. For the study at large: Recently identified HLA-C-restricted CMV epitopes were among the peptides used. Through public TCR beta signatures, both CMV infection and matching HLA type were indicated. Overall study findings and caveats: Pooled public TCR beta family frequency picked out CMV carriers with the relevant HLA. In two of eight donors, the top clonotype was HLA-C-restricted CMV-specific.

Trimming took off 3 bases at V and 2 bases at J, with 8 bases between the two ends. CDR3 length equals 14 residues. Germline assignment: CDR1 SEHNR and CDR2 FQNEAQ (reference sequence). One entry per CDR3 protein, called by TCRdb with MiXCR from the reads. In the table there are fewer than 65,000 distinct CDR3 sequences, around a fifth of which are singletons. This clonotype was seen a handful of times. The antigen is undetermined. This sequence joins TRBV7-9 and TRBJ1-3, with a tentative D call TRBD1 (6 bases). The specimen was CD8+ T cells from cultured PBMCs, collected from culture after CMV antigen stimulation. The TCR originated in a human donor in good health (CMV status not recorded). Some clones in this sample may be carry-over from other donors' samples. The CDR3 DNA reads TGTGCCAGCAGCTTGAGGGACACTGGAAACACCATATATTTT. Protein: CASSLRDTGNTIYF.